The rows below give T cell receptor beta chains drawn from one sample of a study of Tregs in tolerant kidney transplant recipients. The protocol was immunoSEQ multiplex PCR, while the TCRdb copy is restricted to in-frame clones and leaves out a portion. The profile shows some 250,000 clones, roughly four fifths of them singletons. The specimen was CD4+ T cells from blood. All receptors derive from a human donor in good health. The CDR3 runs from the conserved cysteine through the conserved F or W. D genes are given only for firm matches. Expanded clones get a size class; other rows say once, few or many, or leave the size out.

TRBV6-5	TRBJ1-5	NA	NA	CASSPSGDSNQPQHF	TGTGCCAGCAGTCCGTCAGGGGATAGCAATCAGCCCCAGCATTTT
TRBV2	TRBJ1-1	NA	NA	CASSERGNRGRMGNTEAFF	TGTGCCAGCAGTGAAAGGGGAAATCGGGGCAGAATGGGGAACACTGAAGCTTTCTTT
TRBV11-3	TRBJ2-5	once	NA	CASRGQNEETQYF	TGTGCCAGCAGGGGACAAAATGAAGAGACCCAGTACTTC
TRBV5-1	TRBJ2-3	NA	TRBD2	CASSWSGSLPDTQYF	TGCGCCAGCAGCTGGAGCGGGAGCCTCCCAGATACGCAGTATTTT
TRBV25-1	TRBJ1-5	few	NA	CASSENNSNQPQHF	TGTGCCAGCAGTGAAAATAATAGCAATCAGCCCCAGCATTTT
TRBV27	TRBJ2-1	NA	TRBD2	CASTRKAGAYNEQFF	TGTGCCAGCACCCGTAAAGCGGGAGCCTACAATGAGCAGTTCTTC
TRBV27	TRBJ2-7	NA	TRBD2	CASSSVAGEGLGYEQYF	TGTGCCAGCAGTTCTGTAGCGGGAGAAGGGCTAGGTTACGAGCAGTACTTC
TRBV9	TRBJ2-3	NA	TRBD2	CASSPRTSGGAGTQYF	TGTGCCAGCAGCCCCCGGACTAGCGGGGGGGCCGGGACGCAGTATTTT
TRBV4-1	TRBJ1-6	NA	TRBD1	CASSQGQGPISPLHF	TGCGCCAGCAGCCAGGGACAGGGCCCCATTTCACCCCTCCACTTT
TRBV2	TRBJ2-1	NA	TRBD2	CASTPTSGSINEQFF	TGTGCCAGCACCCCGACTAGCGGGAGTATCAATGAGCAGTTCTTC
TRBV9	TRBJ1-2	NA	NA	CASSVEWSYGYTF	TGTGCCAGCAGCGTAGAGTGGTCTTATGGCTACACCTTC
TRBV5-1	TRBJ1-3	once	TRBD1	CASSEDRDRNTIYF	TGCGCCAGCAGCGAGGACAGGGACAGGAACACCATATATTTT
TRBV7-9	TRBJ2-2	NA	NA	CASSPSLQNTGELFF	TGTGCCAGCAGCCCTAGTCTCCAGAACACCGGGGAGCTGTTTTTT
TRBV10-3	TRBJ1-4	NA	NA	CAISESGTTNEKLFF	TGTGCCATCAGTGAGTCGGGGACAACTAATGAAAAACTGTTTTTT
TRBV2	TRBJ2-5	NA	TRBD2	CASSAGTSAGETQYF	TGTGCCAGCAGTGCCGGGACTAGCGCCGGAGAGACCCAGTACTTC
TRBV6-1	TRBJ2-1	once	NA	CASRRTDEQFF	TGTGCCAGCAGGAGGACGGATGAGCAGTTCTTC
TRBV7-6	TRBJ1-2	NA	NA	CASSPTAGSWGYTF	TGTGCCAGCAGCCCCACAGCAGGGTCTTGGGGCTACACCTTC
TRBV6-6	TRBJ1-1	NA	NA	CASSYFPDMNTEAFF	TGTGCCAGCAGTTACTTTCCGGATATGAACACTGAAGCTTTCTTT
TRBV7-2	TRBJ2-7	once	NA	CASSSGTWDEQYF	TGTGCCAGCAGCTCCGGGACATGGGACGAGCAGTACTTC
TRBV5-5	TRBJ1-2	NA	NA	CASSFARGETGYTF	TGTGCCAGCAGCTTTGCCAGGGGTGAGACTGGCTACACCTTC
TRBV6-5	TRBJ2-7	NA	TRBD1	CASRGDRRTYEQYF	TGTGCCAGCAGAGGGGACAGGCGAACCTACGAGCAGTACTTC
TRBV5-4	TRBJ1-2	NA	NA	CASSLVQGGYGYTF	TGTGCCAGCAGCTTAGTACAGGGCGGCTATGGCTACACCTTC
TRBV27	TRBJ1-5	NA	NA	CASSFWGGGQPQHF	TGTGCCAGCAGTTTTTGGGGGGGTGGGCAGCCCCAGCATTTT
TRBV6-6	TRBJ1-2	NA	NA	CASRDNIGYTF	TGTGCCAGCAGAGACAATATTGGCTACACCTTC
TRBV10-3	TRBJ1-6	NA	NA	CAISYRDNSPLHF	TGTGCCATCAGCTACAGGGATAATTCACCCCTCCACTTT
TRBV10-1	TRBJ2-7	NA	TRBD2	CASSESALAGYEQYF	TGCGCCAGCAGTGAGTCGGCACTAGCGGGGTACGAGCAGTACTTC
TRBV7-9	TRBJ1-1	NA	TRBD1	CASSLTGGYTEAFF	TGTGCCAGCAGCTTGACAGGGGGCTACACTGAAGCTTTCTTT
TRBV6-5	TRBJ2-7	NA	NA	CASSYSYRADSYEQYF	TGTGCCAGCAGTTACTCTTATCGGGCAGATAGCTACGAGCAGTACTTC
TRBV14	TRBJ1-2	once	TRBD1	CASSQNQGAYGYTF	TGTGCCAGCAGCCAAAACCAGGGGGCATATGGCTACACCTTC